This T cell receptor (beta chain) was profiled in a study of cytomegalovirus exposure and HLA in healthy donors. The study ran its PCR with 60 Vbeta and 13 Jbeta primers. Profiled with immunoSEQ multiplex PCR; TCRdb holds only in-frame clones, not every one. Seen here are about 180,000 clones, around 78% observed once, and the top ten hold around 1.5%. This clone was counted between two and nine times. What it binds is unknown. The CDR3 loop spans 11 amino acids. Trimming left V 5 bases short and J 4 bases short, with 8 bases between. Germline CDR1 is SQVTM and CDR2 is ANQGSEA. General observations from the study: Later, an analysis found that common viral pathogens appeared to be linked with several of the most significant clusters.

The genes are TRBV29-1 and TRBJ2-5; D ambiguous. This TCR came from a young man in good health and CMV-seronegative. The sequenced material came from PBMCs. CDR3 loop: CSVSLVETQYF. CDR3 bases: TGCAGCGTTTCCCTAGTAGAGACCCAGTACTTC.